The sequence of this T cell receptor beta chain was determined in a study of T cell responses to AZD1222 COVID-19 vaccine. Findings and limits, study-wide: Only six people who got AZD1222 tested seropositive at baseline.

Notes on this clone: Its antigen is unknown.

TCRdb's copy holds only in-frame clones and misses some; the assay was immunoSEQ multiplex PCR. The sample contains about 94,000 clones, around 85% of which appear only once. Material: peripheral blood, obtained 28 days after the second AZD1222 dose. This receptor was identified in an adult who received the AZD1222 COVID-19 vaccine.

This CDR3 reads CASSSWDGSPLHF. In DNA form, the CDR3 reads TGTGCCAGCAGCTCCTGGGACGGGTCACCCCTCCACTTT. This chain joins TRBV9 and TRBJ1-6; D possibly corresponds to TRBD1 (5 bases). CDR1 SGDLS and CDR2 YYNGEE come from the germline V gene. Trimming cost V 4 bases and J 10 bases, with 12 bases left between them. This CDR3 is built from 13 residues. Full variable domain (outside the CDR3, taken from reference TRBV9 and TRBJ1-6): DSGVTQTPKHLITATGQRVTLRCSPRSGDLSVYWYQQSLDQGLQFLIQYYNGEERAKGNILERFSAQQFPDLHSELNLSSLELGDSALYFCASSSWDGSPLHFGNGTRLTVT.